These T cell receptor beta chains were read from a single sample in a study of cytomegalovirus exposure and HLA in healthy donors. TCRdb's table, derived via immunoSEQ multiplex PCR, lists solely in-frame clones and lacks some. The data show approximately 130,000 clones, roughly four fifths seen once. Sequenced: PBMCs. All receptors derive from a woman between 50 and 59 years old in good health and CMV-seronegative. Both conserved end residues are part of each CDR3. A D gene is named only where the DNA matches it firmly. The size field is filled for only some rows; it gives once, few, many or a size class.

V gene: TRBV25-1; J gene: TRBJ2-7; clone size: -; D gene: -; CDR3 DNA: TGTGCCAGCAGTGAATCGGGACTCCCCTACGAGCAGTACTTC; CDR3 protein: CASSESGLPYEQYF
V gene: TRBV30; J gene: TRBJ2-7; clone size: -; D gene: TRBD2; CDR3 DNA: TGTGCCTGGAGTGTATGGGGAGCGGGAGTCACCCCTTCCTACGAGCAGTACTTC; CDR3 protein: CAWSVWGAGVTPSYEQYF
V gene: TRBV7-2; J gene: TRBJ2-3; clone size: -; D gene: -; CDR3 DNA: TGTGCCAGCACCCCGTCCCTGGCTAGCCACCGCACAGATACGCAGTATTTT; CDR3 protein: CASTPSLASHRTDTQYF
V gene: TRBV5-4; J gene: TRBJ1-2; clone size: -; D gene: TRBD1; CDR3 DNA: TGTGCCAGCGGTGGACAGGGGCGAGACTATGGCTACACCTTC; CDR3 protein: CASGGQGRDYGYTF
V gene: TRBV28; J gene: TRBJ2-6; clone size: -; D gene: -; CDR3 DNA: -; CDR3 protein: CASSSVGQGSGANVLPF
V gene: TRBV30; J gene: TRBJ1-5; clone size: -; D gene: TRBD1; CDR3 DNA: TGTGCCTGGGGCTTGGGGGACAGGGGGCGTCATCAGCCCCAGCATTTT; CDR3 protein: CAWGLGDRGRHQPQHF
V gene: TRBV19; J gene: TRBJ2-2; clone size: -; D gene: TRBD1; CDR3 DNA: TGTGCCAGTAGTCTCGGGACAGGGGGCGCGAACACCGGGGAGCTGTTTTTT; CDR3 protein: CASSLGTGGANTGELFF
V gene: TRBV4-3; J gene: TRBJ2-5; clone size: once; D gene: TRBD2; CDR3 DNA: TGCGCCAGCAGCCGAGGGACTAGCGGGAGGTTCCAAGAGACCCAGTACTTC; CDR3 protein: CASSRGTSGRFQETQYF
V gene: TRBV5-1; J gene: TRBJ1-1; clone size: once; D gene: TRBD1; CDR3 DNA: TGCGCCAGCAGCTTGGGTCAGGGGGCGGGATTGAACACTGAAGCTTTCTTT; CDR3 protein: CASSLGQGAGLNTEAFF
V gene: TRBV4-1; J gene: TRBJ1-2; clone size: -; D gene: TRBD1; CDR3 DNA: TGCGCCAGCAGCCACCTCGGACAGGGAGTATCCCCAGATGGCTACACCTTC; CDR3 protein: CASSHLGQGVSPDGYTF
V gene: TRBV6-1; J gene: TRBJ1-2; clone size: -; D gene: TRBD1; CDR3 DNA: TGTGCCAGCAGTGTTGACAGGGGTGGATATGGCTACACCTTC; CDR3 protein: CASSVDRGGYGYTF